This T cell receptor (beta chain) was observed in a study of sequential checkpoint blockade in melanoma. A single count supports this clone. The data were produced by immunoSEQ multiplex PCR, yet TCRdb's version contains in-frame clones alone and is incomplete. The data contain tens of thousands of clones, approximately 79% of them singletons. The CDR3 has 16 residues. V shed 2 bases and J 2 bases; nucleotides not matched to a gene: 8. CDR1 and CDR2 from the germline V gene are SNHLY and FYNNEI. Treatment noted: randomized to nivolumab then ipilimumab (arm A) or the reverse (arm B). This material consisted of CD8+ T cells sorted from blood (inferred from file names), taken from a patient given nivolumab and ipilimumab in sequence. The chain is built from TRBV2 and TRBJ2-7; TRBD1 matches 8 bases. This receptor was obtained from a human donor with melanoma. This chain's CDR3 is CASSEPRGQETYEQYF. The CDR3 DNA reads TGTGCCAGCAGTGAACCTCGGGGACAGGAAACCTACGAGCAGTACTTC.